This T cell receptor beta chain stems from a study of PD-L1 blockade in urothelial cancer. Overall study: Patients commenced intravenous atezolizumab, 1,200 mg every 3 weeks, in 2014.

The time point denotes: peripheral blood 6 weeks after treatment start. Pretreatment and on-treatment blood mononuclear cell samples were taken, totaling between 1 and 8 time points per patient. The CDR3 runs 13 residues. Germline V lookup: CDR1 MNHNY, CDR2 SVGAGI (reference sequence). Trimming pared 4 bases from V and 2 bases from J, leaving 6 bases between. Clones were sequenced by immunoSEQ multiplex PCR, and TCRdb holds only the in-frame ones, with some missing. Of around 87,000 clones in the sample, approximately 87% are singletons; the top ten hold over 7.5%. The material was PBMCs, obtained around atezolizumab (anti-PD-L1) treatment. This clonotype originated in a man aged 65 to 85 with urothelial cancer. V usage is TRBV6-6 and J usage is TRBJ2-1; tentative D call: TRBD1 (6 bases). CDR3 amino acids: CASSWTAYNEQFF. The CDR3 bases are TGTGCCAGCAGTTGGACAGCCTACAATGAGCAGTTCTTC.